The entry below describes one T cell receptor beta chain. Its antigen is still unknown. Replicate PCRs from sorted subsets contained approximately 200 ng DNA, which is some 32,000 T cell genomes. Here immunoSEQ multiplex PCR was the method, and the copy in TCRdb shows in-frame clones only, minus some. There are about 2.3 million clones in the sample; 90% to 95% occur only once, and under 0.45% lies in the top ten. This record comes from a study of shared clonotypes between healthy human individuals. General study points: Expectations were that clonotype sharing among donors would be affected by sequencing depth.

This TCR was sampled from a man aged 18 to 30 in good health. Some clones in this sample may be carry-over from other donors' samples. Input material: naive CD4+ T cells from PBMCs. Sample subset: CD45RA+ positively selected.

The CDR3 sequence is CASSPGLAGVSTYEQYF. DNA for the CDR3: TGTGCCAGCAGCCCGGGACTAGCGGGAGTCTCCACCTACGAGCAGTACTTC. This chain links TRBV5-4 with TRBJ2-7; TRBD2 agrees at 14 bases. Germline CDR1 is SGHNT and CDR2 is YYREEE (reference sequence). The ends lost 4 bases at V and 2 bases at J; junction bases unmatched: 8. CDR3 length equals 17 residues.